This TCR beta chain originates from a study of blood T cell repertoires in COVID-19. Study as a whole: T cells, B-cell-depleted T cells, or PBMCs provided the cDNA or gDNA that served as material.

In the original workflow: Counts of nucleated cells, estimated from reference gene primer amplification, were obtained. Libraries were prepared by immunoSEQ multiplex PCR; TCRdb keeps only in-frame clonotypes and omits some of them. V and J calls and clone size come straight from that table; D and trimming were deduced from the DNA. Of roughly 43,000 clones listed, 82% are singletons. Trimming left V 5 bases short and J 4 bases short, with 12 bases between. This CDR3 comprises 13 residues. Germline values: CDR1 PRHDT, CDR2 FYEKMQ (reference sequence). This TCR was sampled from a woman in her 70s with acute or convalescent COVID-19. The chain employs TRBV13 and TRBJ2-7, with D tentatively TRBD2 (5 bases). Sample: peripheral blood. The CDR3 region is CASSPPLAYEQYF. CDR3 DNA: TGTGCCAGCAGCCCCCCCCTAGCTTACGAGCAGTACTTC.